Below, 4 T cell receptor beta chains from the same sample are listed, as sequenced in a study of T cell repertoires in cytomegalovirus infection. Each CDR3 protein is one row after TCRdb ran MiXCR on the reads. The sample has about a million distinct CDR3 sequences, 30% to 40% seen once. These receptors lack a known antigen. The sample here was cultured CD8+ T cells from PBMCs, taken from culture after CMV antigen stimulation. The receptors shown here come from a human donor in good health (CMV status not recorded). Some clones in this sample may be carry-over from other donors' samples.

J is TRBJ1-6 and V is TRBV4-2, with D maybe TRBD1 (6 bases). Per the germline V gene, CDR1 is LGHNA and CDR2 is YNFKEQ. Trimming cost V 1 base and J 8 bases, with 9 bases left between them. This CDR3 is built from 14 residues. As DNA, the CDR3 is TGTGCCAGCAGCCAAGGCAGGGGTGATTCACCCCTCCACTTT. Translation: CASSQGRGDSPLHF.

This clonotype was seen a handful of times. The rearrangement uses TRBV14 and TRBJ2-3, with TRBD2 matching 7 bases. V dropped 0 bases and J dropped 4; count of bases not matched to a gene: 13. The CDR3 has 18 residues. Looked up from germline, CDR1 is SGHDN and CDR2 is FVKESK. The CDR3 bases are TGTGCCAGCAGCCAAGAAAGCGGACTAGTGGCCCATGCAGATACGCAGTATTTT. It translates to CASSQESGLVAHADTQYF.

This rearrangement joins TRBV10-2 to TRBJ2-1; possible D gene TRBD2, 5 bases. This CDR3 spans 16 amino acids. CDR1 and CDR2 (germline): WSHSY, SAAADI. Deletions cut 3 bases from V and 4 bases from J, with 16 bases between. CDR3 residues: CASSDSRTPMYNEQFF. CDR3 coding DNA: TGCGCCAGCAGTGACTCCAGGACTCCCATGTACAATGAGCAGTTCTTC.

This chain joins TRBV7-9 and TRBJ2-1; 11 nucleotides agree with TRBD1. The junction had 6 bases not matched to a gene; V was cut back by 5 bases and J by 6 bases. Germline assignment: CDR1 SEHNR and CDR2 FQNEAQ (reference sequence). The CDR3 runs 15 residues. The CDR3 DNA is TGTGCCAGCAGCGGGGAGGACAGGGGGCCCAATGAGCAGTTCTTC. This encodes CASSGEDRGPNEQFF.